This T cell receptor beta chain stems from a study of blood T cell repertoires in COVID-19. Study summary: Samples taken during acute and convalescent COVID-19 were collected in the United States, Italy and Spain. PBMCs, B-cell-depleted T cells, or T cells provided the cDNA or gDNA that made up the material.

How the authors handled the data: Reference gene primer amplification gave nucleated cell count estimates. Assay used: immunoSEQ multiplex PCR; TCRdb lists only in-frame clones, some missing. D and trimming were read from the DNA, whereas the V and J calls and clone size are those reported in that table. The profile shows some 340,000 clones, over 70% of them singletons. The V gene lost 2 bases and the J gene lost 1 base, with 5 bases spanning the gap. Germline lookup yields CDR1 SEHNR and CDR2 FQNEAQ (reference sequence). CDR3 length: 13 amino acids. The TCR comes from a man aged 25-40 years with active or convalescent COVID-19. The V gene is TRBV7-9, the J gene TRBJ1-2, with D unclear. The sequencing sample was made of peripheral blood. The CDR3 region is CASSLSDNYGYTF. The CDR3 region has the DNA TGTGCCAGCAGCTTATCAGATAACTATGGCTACACCTTC.